The entry that follows covers one T cell receptor beta chain sequence. What it binds is unknown. TCRdb reanalysed the 5' RACE reads using MiXCR and keeps one entry per CDR3 protein. Of more than 450,000 distinct CDR3 sequences listed, roughly 18% were seen once; the top ten hold about 12%. The data are from a study of T-cell memory formation after mild COVID-19. Notes on the study in general: Shrinking CD4+ clones resided mostly in CM and EM, and CD8+ ones in EMRA.

The CDR3 is made up of 13 amino acids. Germline CDR1 reads SQVTM; CDR2 reads ANQGSEA. Germline trimming cut 4 bases from V and 12 bases from J; bases unmatched to any gene: 9. This sequence joins TRBV29-1 and TRBJ2-1, with 10 bases that match TRBD1. The source material was PBMCs or a T cell subset sorted from them (not recorded which). This clonotype was obtained from an adult woman who had mild COVID-19 (a few samples of this study predate the infection). Cell type and time point are not known. The CDR3 nucleotides read TGCAGCGTTGCCCCTAACCGGGACAGGGGGCAGTTCTTC. Protein sequence: CSVAPNRDRGQFF.